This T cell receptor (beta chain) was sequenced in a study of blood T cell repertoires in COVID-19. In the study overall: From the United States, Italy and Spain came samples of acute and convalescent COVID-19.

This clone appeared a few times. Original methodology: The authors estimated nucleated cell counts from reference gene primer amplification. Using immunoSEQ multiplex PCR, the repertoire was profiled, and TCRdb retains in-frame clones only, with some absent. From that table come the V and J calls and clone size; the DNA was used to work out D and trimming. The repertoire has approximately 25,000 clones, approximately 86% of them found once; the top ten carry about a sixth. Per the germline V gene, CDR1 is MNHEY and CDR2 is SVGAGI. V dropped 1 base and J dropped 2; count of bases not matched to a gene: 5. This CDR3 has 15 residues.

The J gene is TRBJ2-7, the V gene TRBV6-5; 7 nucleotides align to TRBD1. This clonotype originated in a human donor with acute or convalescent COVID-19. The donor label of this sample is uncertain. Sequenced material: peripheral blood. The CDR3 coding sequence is TGTGCCAGCAGTTACTTCCCGGACAGGACCTACGAGCAGTACTTC. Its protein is CASSYFPDRTYEQYF.